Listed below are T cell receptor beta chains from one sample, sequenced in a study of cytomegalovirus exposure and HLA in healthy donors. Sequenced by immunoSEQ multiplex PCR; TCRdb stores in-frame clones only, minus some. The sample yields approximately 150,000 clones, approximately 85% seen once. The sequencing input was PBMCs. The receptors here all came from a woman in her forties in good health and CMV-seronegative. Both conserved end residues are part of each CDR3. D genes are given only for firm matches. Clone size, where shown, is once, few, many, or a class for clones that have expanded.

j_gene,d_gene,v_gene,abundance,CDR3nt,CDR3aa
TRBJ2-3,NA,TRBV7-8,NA,TGTGCCAGCAGGTCCTCGAGTGGTACGCAGTATTTT,CASRSSSGTQYF
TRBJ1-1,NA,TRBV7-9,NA,TGTTCCAGCAGCCGACAGCTCATGAACACTGAAGCTTTCTTT,CSSSRQLMNTEAFF
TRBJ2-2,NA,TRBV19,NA,TGTGCCAGTAGTCTCAGGGGCCACGGGGAGCTGTTTTTT,CASSLRGHGELFF
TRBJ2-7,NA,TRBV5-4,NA,TGTGCCAGCAGCAACTCCGGAGAACCCTCCTACGAGCAGTACTTC,CASSNSGEPSYEQYF
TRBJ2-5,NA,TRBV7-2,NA,TGTGCCAGCAGCTTAGCACTACTGCAAGAGACCCAGTACTTC,CASSLALLQETQYF
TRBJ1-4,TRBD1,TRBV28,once,TGTGCCAGCAGTCAGACAGGGGCAACTAATGAAAAACTGTTTTTT,CASSQTGATNEKLFF
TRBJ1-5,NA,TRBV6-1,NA,TGTGCCAGCAGTTCCGTGAGAAATCAGCCCCAGCATTTT,CASSSVRNQPQHF
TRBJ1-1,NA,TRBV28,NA,TGTGCTCTCGGGACGGGGGGTTCTGAAGCTTTCTTT,CALGTGGSEAFF
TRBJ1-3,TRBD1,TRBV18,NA,TGTGCCAGCTCACCAGGACCCGGCCAACGGACAGGGACTGGAAACACCATATATTTT,CASSPGPGQRTGTGNTIYF
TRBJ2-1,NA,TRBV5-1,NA,TGCGCCAGCAGCTTAGCGGTGTCAGGGGACTACAATGAGCAGTTCTTC,CASSLAVSGDYNEQFF
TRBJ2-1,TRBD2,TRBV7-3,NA,TGTGCCAGCAGCTTAACCGGGACTAGCGGGGCACTAGAGCAGTTCTTC,CASSLTGTSGALEQFF
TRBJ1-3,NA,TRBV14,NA,TGTGCCAGCAGCCAAGATCTAGGGGGATCTGGAAACACCATATATTTT,CASSQDLGGSGNTIYF
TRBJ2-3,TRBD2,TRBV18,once,TGTGCCAGCTCACAAAGCGGGAGGGCCGAAGATACGCAGTATTTT,CASSQSGRAEDTQYF
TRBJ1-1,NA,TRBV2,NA,TGTGCCAGCAGGACGACAGGGAACACTGAAGCTTTCTTT,CASRTTGNTEAFF
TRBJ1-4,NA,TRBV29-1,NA,TGCAGCGTTGAGGGCAGCGGAGAAAAACTGTTTTTT,CSVEGSGEKLFF
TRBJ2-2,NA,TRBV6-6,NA,TGTGCCAGCAGTCCACAGAGCCCCGGGGAGCTGTTTTTT,CASSPQSPGELFF
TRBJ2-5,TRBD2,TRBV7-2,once,TGTGCCAGCAGCTTAGTGCTAGCGGGAGAAGAGACCCAGTACTTC,CASSLVLAGEETQYF
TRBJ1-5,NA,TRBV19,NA,TGTGCCAGTAACGGTCATAGCAATCAGCCCCAGCATTTT,CASNGHSNQPQHF
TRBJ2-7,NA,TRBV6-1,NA,TGTGCCAGCAGTGACGGCGGTTACTACGAGCAGTACTTC,CASSDGGYYEQYF
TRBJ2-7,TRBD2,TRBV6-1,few,TGTGCCAGCGGCGGGGGGGCATACGAGCAGTACTTC,CASGGGAYEQYF
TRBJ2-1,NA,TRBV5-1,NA,TGCGCCAGCAGCTTGTCGGGATACAATGAGCAGTTCTTC,CASSLSGYNEQFF
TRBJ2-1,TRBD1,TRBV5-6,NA,TGTGCCAGCAGCTCCAGACAGGGGTGGTACAATGAGCAGTTCTTC,CASSSRQGWYNEQFF
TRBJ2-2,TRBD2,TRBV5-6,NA,TGTGCCAGCAGTCTGAGCGGGAGATACACCGGGGAGCTGTTTTTT,CASSLSGRYTGELFF
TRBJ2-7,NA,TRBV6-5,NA,TGTGCCAGCACCGCACAGGGCGGCTACGAGCAGTACTTC,CASTAQGGYEQYF
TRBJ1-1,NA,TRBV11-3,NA,TGTGCCAGCAGCTTAGTAGGGCAGGGGAACACTGAAGCTTTCTTT,CASSLVGQGNTEAFF
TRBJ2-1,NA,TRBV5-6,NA,TGTGCCAGCAGTCGGGGGTCTAATGAGCAGTTCTTC,CASSRGSNEQFF
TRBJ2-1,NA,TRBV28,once,TGTGCCAGCAGTTTACGCCGGACTAACGGGAGTAATTATGAGCAGTTCTTC,CASSLRRTNGSNYEQFF
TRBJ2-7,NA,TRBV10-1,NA,TGCGCCAGCACCCCTCGGGGATCCTACGAGCAGTACTTC,CASTPRGSYEQYF
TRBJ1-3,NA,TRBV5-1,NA,TGCGCCAGCAGCTTCCGTCAGGGGAGAAACACCATATATTTT,CASSFRQGRNTIYF
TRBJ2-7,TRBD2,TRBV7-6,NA,TGTGCCAGCAGCGCCGGGACTAGCTTATCTTACGAGCAGTACTTC,CASSAGTSLSYEQYF
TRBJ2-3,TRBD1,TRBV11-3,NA,TGTGCCAGCAGCTTCGGACAGGGACCCAACGTTCGTAATTTT,CASSFGQGPNVRNF
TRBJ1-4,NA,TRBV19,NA,TGTGCCAGCACCCGGGGGACTCGCGGCGAAAAACTGTTTTTT,CASTRGTRGEKLFF
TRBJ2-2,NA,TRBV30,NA,TGTGCCGGTAGGGGTGTTTCGAGAACCGGGGAGCTGTTTTTT,CAGRGVSRTGELFF
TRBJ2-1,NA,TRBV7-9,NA,TGTTCCAGCAGCACGGGATTACTCGGCGGGTCCAATGAGCAGTTCTTC,CSSSTGLLGGSNEQFF
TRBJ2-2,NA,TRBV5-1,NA,TGCGCCAGCAGCTTGGGGAGGACGGGGACCGGGGAGCTGTTTTTT,CASSLGRTGTGELFF
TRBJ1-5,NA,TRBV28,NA,TGTGCCAGCAGGGCCACCAATCAGCCCCAGCATTTT,CASRATNQPQHF
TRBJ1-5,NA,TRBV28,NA,TGTGCCAGCCTAGATGGCGGGGCCCAGCCCCAGCATTTT,CASLDGGAQPQHF
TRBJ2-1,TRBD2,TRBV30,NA,TGTGCCTGGGCCTTCGGGAGGAACAATGAGCAGTTCTTC,CAWAFGRNNEQFF
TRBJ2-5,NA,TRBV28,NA,TGTGCCAGCCGGGAGGGGGCCGCGTACCAAGAGACCCAGTACTTC,CASREGAAYQETQYF
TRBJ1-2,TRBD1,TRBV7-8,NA,TGTGCCAGCAGCTTCCCCCGACAGGGGGTAAACTATGGCTACACCTTC,CASSFPRQGVNYGYTF